The T cell receptor beta chain under discussion was sequenced for a study of shared clonotypes between healthy human individuals. V gave up 0 bases and J gave up 4 bases; unmatched junction bases: 4. The CDR3 extends over 14 amino acids. Germline V gene lookup returns CDR1 SGHNT and CDR2 YYREEE (reference sequence). Some clones are missing from TCRdb's copy, which holds only in-frame ones; the method was immunoSEQ multiplex PCR. Found here are more than 450,000 clones, 79% of them singletons; the top ten hold over 10%. The chain couples TRBV5-4 to TRBJ2-7; 7 bases are a match to TRBD1. This sequence was found in a woman aged 40 to 50 in good health. Some clones in this sample may be carry-over from other donors' samples. Specimen: PBMCs. The CDR3 reads CASSLGQGRYEQYF. CDR3 nucleotides: TGTGCCAGCAGCTTGGGACAGGGACGGTACGAGCAGTACTTC.